The 24 T cell receptor beta chains given below trace back to one sample, sequenced in a study of blood T cell repertoires in COVID-19 (TCRdb year 2020). Library preparation used the immunoSEQ multiplex PCR assay. Not all clones reach the TCRdb copy of this immuneACCESS table, which keeps in-frame sequences only. Checked studies attribute under half of the gap to unresolved V genes and leave the rest unexplained. The sample table holds around 200,000 clones, of which approximately 85% were seen once. The top ten constitute 9.8% of the sample. The source material was peripheral blood. These receptors were obtained from a woman at least 80 years old with acute or convalescent COVID-19.

The chain joins TRBV30 to TRBJ2-7, with TRBD1 identical over 8 bases. The CDR3 is 14 amino acids. The J segment lost 3 bases and the V segment lost 4 bases, leaving 8 bases of the junction unmatched. Germline assignment: CDR1 GTSNPN and CDR2 SVGIG (reference sequence). The CDR3 region has the DNA TGTGCCTGGAAAAGGGACAGGAGGGTCTACGAGCAGTACTTC. This sequence encodes CAWKRDRRVYEQYF.

This clone was detected only a few times. The chain uses TRBV3-1 (or the pseudogene TRBV3-2) and TRBJ2-3; D not certain. The germline CDR1 and CDR2 sequences are LGHDT and YNNKEL (reference sequence). The V gene lost 3 bases and the J gene lost 4 bases, with 17 bases spanning the gap. The length of the CDR3 is 16 residues. CDR3 DNA sequence: TGTGCCAGCAGCCAGTCCCGAGTGGTTTTGGCAGATACGCAGTATTTT. Its translation: CASSQSRVVLADTQYF.

This sequence joins TRBV5-1 and TRBJ2-2; 10 bases fit TRBD2. V was clipped by 0 bases and J by 7 bases; unmatched bases: 12. Germline V gives CDR1 SGHRS, CDR2 YFSETQ. The CDR3 is made up of 18 amino acids. CDR3 DNA sequence: TGCGCCAGCAGCTTGGCTCGGTCAGCGGGAGGGCCGGGCGGGGAGCTGTTTTTT. It codes for CASSLARSAGGPGGELFF.

The chain has TRBV5-5 and TRBJ1-6; D is unresolved. V lost 2 bases, J lost 11 bases, and 14 bases lay in between. CDR1 is SGHKS and CDR2 is YYEKEE in the germline V gene (reference sequence). There are 14 residues in the CDR3. The chain's CDR3 is CASSFVYYDPPLHF. The DNA of the CDR3 is TGTGCCAGCAGCTTCGTCTATTACGATCCACCCCTCCACTTT.

The sample holds a few counts of this clone. The J gene is TRBJ1-2, the V gene TRBV7-9, with a tentative D call TRBD1 (5 bases). The CDR3 has 14 residues. The germline CDR1 and CDR2 sequences are SEHNR and FQNEAQ (reference sequence). Deletions cut 5 bases from V and 2 bases from J, with 12 bases between. The CDR3 sequence is CASSPGGGNYGYTF. The CDR3 DNA sequence: TGTGCCAGCAGCCCTGGGGGAGGGAACTATGGCTACACCTTC.

This chain joins TRBV12-3 or TRBV12-4 and TRBJ1-1, with no clear D. The CDR3 length is 12 residues. V lost 4 bases and J lost 2, with 5 bases in between. The CDR3 region has the DNA TGTGCCAGCAGTTACTATAACACTGAAGCTTTCTTT. Its protein product is CASSYYNTEAFF.

This rearrangement joins TRBV7-8 to TRBJ2-1, with 9 bases identical to TRBD2. This CDR3 has 14 amino acids. V shed 4 bases and J 5 bases; nucleotides not matched to a gene: 3. CDR1 SGHVS and CDR2 FQNEAQ come from the germline V gene. This chain's CDR3 is CASSWAGGNNEQFF. The DNA for the CDR3 is TGTGCCAGCAGCTGGGCGGGGGGGAACAATGAGCAGTTCTTC.

This clone was counted once. The chain couples TRBV7-6 to TRBJ2-3; D may be TRBD2 (5 bases). Trimming took off 4 bases at V and 0 bases at J, with 11 bases between the two ends. CDR1 is SGHVS and CDR2 is FNYEAQ in the germline V gene. The CDR3 consists of 15 residues. The CDR3 here is CASSSRPGSTDTQYF. Here the CDR3 DNA reads TGTGCCAGCAGCTCCCGCCCGGGAAGCACAGATACGCAGTATTTT.

This sequence joins TRBV2 and TRBJ2-2; 11 bases match TRBD2. Germline V gene sequence: CDR1 SNHLY, CDR2 FYNNEI. V lost 6 bases, J lost 6 bases, and 3 bases stayed unmatched. The CDR3 is made up of 14 amino acids. The CDR3 DNA reads as TGTGCCAGCAGACTAGCGGGAGAACCCGGGGAGCTGTTTTTT. Translating gives CASRLAGEPGELFF.

V gene TRBV6-2 or TRBV6-3 combines with J gene TRBJ2-1; TRBD1 is a possible D gene (6 bases). V lost 6 bases and J lost 9, with 21 bases in between. Germline CDR1 reads MNHEY; CDR2 reads SVGEGT. This CDR3 is built from 15 residues. The CDR3 DNA follows: TGTGCCAGCAGCTTACTCCTAGGGGGTGGGACTGAGCAGTTCTTC. Translated, it gives CASSLLLGGGTEQFF.

The chain is built from TRBV12-3 or TRBV12-4 and TRBJ1-5; D not certain. Trimming removed 3 bases from V and 2 bases from J, with 5 bases in between. This CDR3 is 13 amino acids long. Here the CDR3 reads CASSFAGNQPQHF. CDR3 DNA: TGTGCCAGCAGTTTCGCGGGCAATCAGCCCCAGCATTTT.

The table lists this clone with a count of one. The chain uses TRBV3-1 (or the pseudogene TRBV3-2) and TRBJ1-1, with D possibly matching TRBD1 (6 bases). From germline, CDR1 is LGHDT and CDR2 YNNKEL (reference sequence). Trimming took off 2 bases at V and 4 bases at J, with 11 bases between the two ends. The CDR3 is 14 residues long. The DNA for the CDR3 is TGTGCCAGCAGCCAACTGGGGGCGAGCACTGAAGCTTTCTTT. Protein product: CASSQLGASTEAFF.

This chain joins TRBV9 and TRBJ1-6; TRBD1 agrees at 7 bases. V lost 3 bases and J lost 6; bases outside the gene matches: 3. This CDR3 comprises 14 residues. CDR1 is SGDLS, CDR2 YYNGEE, per germline. CDR3 coding DNA: TGTGCCAGCAGCGCCGGGACAGCTAATTCACCCCTCCACTTT. Translation gives CASSAGTANSPLHF.

The chain couples TRBV3-1 (or the pseudogene TRBV3-2) to TRBJ2-5; 13 positions match TRBD2. The V gene end was trimmed by 2 bases and the J gene end by 0 bases; junction bases not matched to a gene: 3. The CDR3 consists of 17 residues. In germline, CDR1 is LGHDT, CDR2 YNNKEL (reference sequence). As DNA, the CDR3 is TGTGCCAGCAGCCAACCACTAGCGGGAGGGTACCAAGAGACCCAGTACTTC. It codes for CASSQPLAGGYQETQYF.

This chain's CDR3 is CATSGRIHSGNTIYF. The CDR3 DNA follows: TGTGCCACCTCTGGCCGAATTCACTCTGGAAACACCATATATTTT. The chain is built from TRBV7-9 and TRBJ1-3; D not resolved. V was cut by 10 bases and J by 0 bases, with 16 bases left in between. CDR1 is SEHNR and CDR2 is FQNEAQ in the germline V gene (reference sequence). There are 15 residues in the CDR3.

The CDR3: CATSPPGTYEQYF. In nucleotides, the CDR3 is TGTGCCACCAGCCCCCCCGGGACATACGAGCAGTACTTC. The rearrangement uses TRBV15 and TRBJ2-7, with a tentative D call TRBD1 (6 bases). Germline CDR1 LNHNV, CDR2 YYDKDF (reference sequence). This CDR3 is built from 13 residues. The V gene lost 5 bases and the J gene lost 4 bases, with 12 bases spanning the gap.

The chain has TRBV5-1 and TRBJ2-7, with D tentatively TRBD2 (5 bases). Germline V gene lookup returns CDR1 SGHRS and CDR2 YFSETQ. The CDR3 has 15 amino acids. The ends were cut back, 1 base at V and 2 bases at J, with 13 bases in the middle. The CDR3 sequence: CASSLSVAPTYEQYF. CDR3 nucleotide sequence: TGCGCCAGCAGCTTGAGTGTAGCGCCTACCTACGAGCAGTACTTC.

This clone occurred once. The chain couples TRBV7-2 to TRBJ2-6, with unresolved D. The CDR3 contains 16 residues. Trimming left V 1 base short and J 0 bases short, with 7 bases between. The germline V gene encodes CDR1 SGHTA and CDR2 FQGNSA. The CDR3 nucleotides are TGTGCCAGCAGCTTAGGACAACACTCTGGGGCCAACGTCCTGACTTTC. Its protein product is CASSLGQHSGANVLTF.

Worth noting for this clone: One end of the junction is discordant with germline, which a read error may explain. The chain is built from TRBV30 and TRBJ2-7; TRBD1 aligns across 9 bases. This CDR3 is 16 amino acids long. CDR1 and CDR2 (germline): GTSNPN, SVGIG (reference sequence). CDR3 sequence: CAGRTPGQGFPYEQYF. The CDR3 DNA sequence: TGTGCCGGGAGGACCCCGGGACAGGGCTTCCCATACGAGCAGTACTTC.

This clone showed up just once. The chain links TRBV18 to TRBJ1-1; the D gene is possibly TRBD1 (5 bases). V lost 3 bases and J 5 bases, leaving 13 bases between the germline ends. CDR1 is KGHSH, CDR2 LQKENI, per germline. This CDR3 spans 14 amino acids. The CDR3 DNA follows: TGTGCCAGCTCACCGGGCAGGGAGGGAACTGAAGCTTTCTTT. Translation: CASSPGREGTEAFF.

The chain uses TRBV7-8 and TRBJ1-3; D is uncertain. The V gene's germline CDR1 is SGHVS and CDR2 FQNEAQ. CDR3 length: 18 residues. V shed 4 bases and J shed 0 bases, with 19 bases lying between them. CDR3: CASSSRLAGGPSGNTIYF. In nucleotides, the CDR3 is TGTGCCAGCAGCTCCCGTTTGGCTGGCGGGCCCTCTGGAAACACCATATATTTT.

The V gene is TRBV27, the J gene TRBJ2-7, with 9 positions matching TRBD1. J lost 2 bases, V lost 10 bases, and 15 bases had no gene match. The germline CDR1 and CDR2 sequences are MNHEY and SMNVEV (reference sequence). This CDR3 has 16 residues. DNA for the CDR3: TGTGCCACCCACCCGGGACAGGGTTCAGTGACCTACGAGCAGTACTTC. Translation gives CATHPGQGSVTYEQYF.

CDR3: CASSLVTSGLPTDTQYF. The CDR3 DNA is TGCGCCAGCAGCTTGGTGACTAGCGGGCTGCCCACAGATACGCAGTATTTT. This chain connects TRBV5-1 to TRBJ2-3; TRBD2 matches at 10 bases. The length of the CDR3 is 17 residues. Germline values: CDR1 SGHRS, CDR2 YFSETQ. The V and J ends lost 0 bases and 2 bases, in that order; junction bases with no gene match: 6.

This chain connects TRBV7-9 to TRBJ1-4; D is unclear. Germline V gene lookup returns CDR1 SEHNR and CDR2 FQNEAQ (reference sequence). V gave up 3 bases and J gave up 7 bases, with 12 bases separating them. The length of the CDR3 is 14 residues. Here the CDR3 DNA reads TGTGCCAGCAGCTTGCTAAGTCGTAGTGAAAAACTGTTTTTT. Residues: CASSLLSRSEKLFF.